This T cell receptor beta chain was observed in a study of blood T cell repertoires in COVID-19. Study-wide context: COVID-19 samples, acute and convalescent, were from the United States, Italy and Spain.

In the study's own analysis: The assay estimated nucleated cells by amplifying reference gene primers. The method was immunoSEQ multiplex PCR; TCRdb's version includes in-frame clones alone and lacks a portion of them. D and trimming come from the DNA, and the V and J calls and clone size come from that table. The top ten clones hold 0.55% to 0.75% of a sample with about 440,000 clones, roughly 91% of them seen once. CDR1 is SGHVS and CDR2 is FQNEAQ in the germline V gene. This CDR3 spans 13 amino acids. Trimming cost V 6 bases and J 3 bases, with 12 bases left between them. Sequencing used PBMCs or T cells enriched from blood (not recorded which). J is TRBJ2-7 and V is TRBV7-8, with D possibly being TRBD1 (5 bases). The TCR originated in a man between 18 and 29 years old who had recovered from COVID-19. DNA for the CDR3: TGTGCCAGCAGGCCCAGAAGGGGCTACGAGCAGTACTTC. Protein product: CASRPRRGYEQYF.